A single sample gave rise to the 19 T cell receptor beta chains below, sequenced in a study of T cells after yellow fever vaccination. Using its own MiXCR run on the 5' RACE reads, TCRdb lists one record per CDR3 protein. The profile shows about 340,000 distinct CDR3 sequences, roughly an eighth of them singletons. Sequencing was performed on CD4+ T cells sorted from PBMCs, taken 15 days after the yellow fever booster vaccination. The receptor source for this set is a man between 18 and 29 years old who received the YFV17D yellow fever vaccine.

CDR3 bases: TGTGCCAGCAGCGTAGCGGCGGGGGGGAACACCGGGGAGCTGTTTTTT. Translation: CASSVAAGGNTGELFF. The chain employs TRBV9 and TRBJ2-2, with 8 bases aligning to TRBD2. Unmatched junction bases numbered 2, after V lost 0 bases and J lost 1 base. The CDR3 runs to 16 residues. Looked up from germline, CDR1 is SGDLS and CDR2 is YYNGEE.

There are a few counts of this clonotype. This rearrangement joins TRBV27 to TRBJ2-1, with D perhaps matching TRBD2 (6 bases). The CDR3 loop spans 16 amino acids. Germline lookup yields CDR1 MNHEY and CDR2 SMNVEV (reference sequence). Trimming took off 4 bases at V and 0 bases at J, with 13 bases between the two ends. The CDR3, as DNA: TGTGCCAGCAGTTCTCTGACTAGGGGCTCCTACAATGAGCAGTTCTTC. Protein product: CASSSLTRGSYNEQFF.

This clonotype was detected ten times or more. J is TRBJ1-1 and V is TRBV7-9, with 8 bases aligning to TRBD1. This CDR3 comprises 13 residues. CDR1 and CDR2 from the germline V gene are SEHNR and FQNEAQ (reference sequence). V lost 2 bases, J lost 5 bases, and 1 base stayed unmatched. CDR3 nucleotides: TGTGCCAGCAGCTTAAACAGGGGGACTGAAGCTTTCTTT. This codes for CASSLNRGTEAFF.

In its sample, this clonotype was seen a few times. The rearrangement uses TRBV5-1 and TRBJ2-5; the match to TRBD1 covers 9 bases. Germline CDR1 and CDR2: SGHRS and YFSETQ. After removal of 4 bases from V and 4 bases from J, the junction contained 5 bases not matched to a gene. The CDR3 is 14 residues long. The CDR3 DNA is TGCGCCAGCAGCCCCTGGACAGGGGCAGAGACCCAGTACTTC. It is translated as CASSPWTGAETQYF.

This clonotype was seen at least ten times. The chain couples TRBV6-1 to TRBJ1-2; the D is unclear. Germline assignment: CDR1 MNHNS and CDR2 SASEGT. Trimming removed 3 bases from V and 4 bases from J, with 18 bases in between. The CDR3 is 16 amino acids. The CDR3 coding sequence is TGTGCCAGCAGTGACACCTACCTGCAGGCCCCCTATGGCTACACCTTC. Residues: CASSDTYLQAPYGYTF.

Only a few counts were recorded for this clonotype. The V call is TRBV20-1, the J call TRBJ1-5, with 12 bases lining up with TRBD1. The CDR3 has 14 residues. V lost 3 bases to trimming and J lost 7 bases; unmatched junction nucleotides: 4. Looked up from germline, CDR1 is DFQATT and CDR2 is SNEGSKA (reference sequence). CDR3 region: CSASRDRGRQPQHF. The CDR3 DNA is TGCAGTGCTAGTCGGGACAGGGGGCGGCAGCCCCAGCATTTT.

V gene TRBV7-9 combines with J gene TRBJ2-5, with D possibly called TRBD1 or TRBD2 (5 bases each). This CDR3 has 15 amino acids. The germline gives CDR1 SEHNR, CDR2 FQNEAQ (reference sequence). Deletions cut 7 bases from V and 1 base from J, with 16 bases between. The CDR3 region is CASNWGRRIQETQYF. CDR3 bases: TGTGCCAGCAACTGGGGACGGAGGATCCAAGAGACCCAGTACTTC.

This clonotype was seen ten or more times. The V and J genes are TRBV7-6 and TRBJ2-5; D call uncertain. This CDR3 contains 15 residues. Germline-derived CDR1 and CDR2 are SGHVS and FNYEAQ. Trimming shortened V by 3 bases and J by 0 bases, and 11 bases separated the two germline ends. CDR3 loop: CASSLDAGYQETQYF. The CDR3 nucleotides read TGTGCCAGCAGCTTGGACGCCGGGTACCAAGAGACCCAGTACTTC.

V and J are TRBV20-1 and TRBJ1-2, with TRBD1 as a possible D gene (6 bases). Trimming left V 1 base short and J 4 bases short, with 7 bases between. The CDR3 sequence is 12 residues long. Germline V gene sequence: CDR1 DFQATT, CDR2 SNEGSKA (reference sequence). The CDR3 protein is CSARADSYGYTF. The CDR3 nucleotides read TGCAGTGCTAGAGCGGACAGCTATGGCTACACCTTC.

This clonotype was seen at least ten times. Here the CDR3 DNA reads TGTGCCAGCAGCCAGTCAGGGGCATTCTACGAGCAGTACGTC. This sequence encodes CASSQSGAFYEQYV. V and J are TRBV14 and TRBJ2-7; D is possibly TRBD1 (6 bases). CDR1 and CDR2 from the germline V gene are SGHDN and FVKESK. The V end was cut by 3 bases, the J end by 3 bases, with 12 bases between. The CDR3 has 14 amino acids.

This clonotype was seen more than once but under ten times. The chain carries TRBV29-1 and TRBJ2-2, with TRBD2 matching over 8 bases. This CDR3 has 14 residues. The germline V gene has CDR1 SQVTM and CDR2 ANQGSEA. The J segment lost 2 bases and the V segment lost 6 bases, leaving 5 bases of the junction unmatched. CDR3 DNA: TGCAGCGTAGAGACTAGCGTAAACACCGGGGAGCTGTTTTTT. This codes for CSVETSVNTGELFF.

The V gene is TRBV18, the J gene TRBJ2-2; D gene unclear. In germline, CDR1 is KGHSH, CDR2 LQKENI. V was trimmed by 4 bases and J by 10 bases, leaving 13 bases between them. The CDR3 loop spans 13 amino acids. The CDR3 sequence is CASSLFVPPELFF. CDR3 coding DNA: TGTGCCAGCTCACTTTTTGTCCCCCCGGAGCTGTTTTTT.

The chain has TRBV2 and TRBJ2-3; no definite D call. Trimming left V 6 bases short and J 2 bases short, with 12 bases between. This CDR3 contains 14 residues. Per the germline V gene, CDR1 is SNHLY and CDR2 is FYNNEI. As DNA, the CDR3 is TGTGCCAGCAGCGCGGACGCGCTCACAGATACGCAGTATTTT. This encodes CASSADALTDTQYF.

The chain links TRBV12-3 or TRBV12-4 to TRBJ1-5; D is unclear. V lost 6 bases and J 7 bases, leaving 19 bases between the germline ends. The CDR3 extends over 15 amino acids. The CDR3 nucleotides are TGTGCCAGCAGCATAAGACCGGGCGCCCTCCAGCCCCAGCATTTT. Translating gives CASSIRPGALQPQHF.

This clonotype was seen ten or more times. The chain is built from TRBV24-1 and TRBJ1-1; D is ambiguous. CDR1 and CDR2 from the germline V gene are KGHDR and SFDVKD. The CDR3 sequence is 11 residues long. V was cut by 4 bases and J by 10 bases, with 9 bases left in between. As DNA, the CDR3 is TGTGCCACCAGTGACGGGGTGGGAGCTTTCTTT. It specifies CATSDGVGAFF.

This clonotype appeared many times. The chain joins TRBV7-2 to TRBJ2-2, with 8 positions matching TRBD2. This CDR3 contains 16 residues. The trim removed 6 bases at V and 0 bases at J, leaving 6 bases unmatched. Germline CDR1 and CDR2: SGHTA and FQGNSA. The CDR3 protein is CASRPPGLANTGELFF. CDR3 DNA sequence: TGTGCCAGCAGGCCTCCGGGACTAGCGAACACCGGGGAGCTGTTTTTT.

This chain links TRBV18 with TRBJ1-5; TRBD1 might be the D (6 bases). The CDR3 totals 15 residues. V lost 6 bases to trimming and J lost 1 base, with 13 bases between them. Germline CDR1 is KGHSH and CDR2 is LQKENI. CDR3 region: CASSQQGGSNQPQHF. CDR3 sequence (DNA): TGTGCCAGCTCCCAACAGGGAGGGAGCAATCAGCCCCAGCATTTT.

In its sample, this clonotype was seen many times. The chain joins TRBV10-3 to TRBJ1-3; TRBD1 matches 9 bases. Trimming cost V 9 bases and J 2 bases; bases outside gene matches: 5. CDR3 size: 14 residues. Germline values: CDR1 ENHRY, CDR2 SYGVKD. The CDR3 region is CAMGTGSTGNTIYF. In DNA, the CDR3 is TGTGCCATGGGGACAGGGTCCACTGGAAACACCATATATTTT.

The rearrangement joins TRBV19 to TRBJ1-3; D gene uncertain. The V end lost 5 bases, the J end lost 0 bases, and 11 bases lay between the germline ends. The germline gives CDR1 LNHDA, CDR2 SQIVND (reference sequence). The CDR3 runs 15 residues. The CDR3, as DNA: TGTGCCAGTAGTCTCCTCGCTTCCTCTGGAAACACCATATATTTT. Its translation: CASSLLASSGNTIYF.